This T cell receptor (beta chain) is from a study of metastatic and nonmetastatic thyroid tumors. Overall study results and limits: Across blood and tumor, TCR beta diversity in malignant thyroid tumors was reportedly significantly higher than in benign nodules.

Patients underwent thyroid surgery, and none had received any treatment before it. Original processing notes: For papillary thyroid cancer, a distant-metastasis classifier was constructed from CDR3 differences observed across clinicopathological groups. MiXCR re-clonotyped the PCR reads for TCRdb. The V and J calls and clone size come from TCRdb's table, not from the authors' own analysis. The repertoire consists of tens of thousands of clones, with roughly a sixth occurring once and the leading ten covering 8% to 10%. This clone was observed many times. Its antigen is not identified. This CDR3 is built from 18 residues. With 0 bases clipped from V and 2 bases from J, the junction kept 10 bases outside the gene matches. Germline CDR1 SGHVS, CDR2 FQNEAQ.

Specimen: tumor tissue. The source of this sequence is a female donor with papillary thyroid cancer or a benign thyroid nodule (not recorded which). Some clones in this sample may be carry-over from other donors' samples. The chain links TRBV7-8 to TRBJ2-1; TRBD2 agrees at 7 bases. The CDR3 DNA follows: TGTGCCAGCAGCTTAGCGGGCTTTGCGGGAGAGACCTACAATGAGCAGTTCTTC. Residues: CASSLAGFAGETYNEQFF.